This paragraph covers one T cell receptor beta chain sequence. This sample was taken from a study of regulatory T cells in long-lasting Graves disease. Time point reported: persistent/refractory GD, antithyroid drugs over 5 years with positive TRAb. RNA from PBMCs was the source of the TCR library. TCR beta libraries were built with iRepertoire HTBI primers and Arm-PCR of CDR3 regions. TCRdb re-called the multiplex PCR reads with MiXCR, one entry per CDR3 protein. The sample contains approximately 470,000 distinct CDR3 sequences, around 21% of which appear only once. Sequences were derived from peripheral blood mononuclear cells (PBMCs), sampled when the disease was refractory, from a patient treated with antithyroid drugs. The TCR was taken from a female donor with Graves disease.

The DNA of the CDR3 is TGTGCCAGCAGTTACTCGAGTTACCCCAGCTACGAGCAGTACTTC. Protein: CASSYSSYPSYEQYF. The V gene is TRBV6-2 or TRBV6-3, the J gene TRBJ2-7; no definite D call. CDR3 length: 15 amino acids. V was clipped by 0 bases and J by 3 bases, with 12 bases between them. Germline V lookup: CDR1 MNHEY, CDR2 SVGEGT.